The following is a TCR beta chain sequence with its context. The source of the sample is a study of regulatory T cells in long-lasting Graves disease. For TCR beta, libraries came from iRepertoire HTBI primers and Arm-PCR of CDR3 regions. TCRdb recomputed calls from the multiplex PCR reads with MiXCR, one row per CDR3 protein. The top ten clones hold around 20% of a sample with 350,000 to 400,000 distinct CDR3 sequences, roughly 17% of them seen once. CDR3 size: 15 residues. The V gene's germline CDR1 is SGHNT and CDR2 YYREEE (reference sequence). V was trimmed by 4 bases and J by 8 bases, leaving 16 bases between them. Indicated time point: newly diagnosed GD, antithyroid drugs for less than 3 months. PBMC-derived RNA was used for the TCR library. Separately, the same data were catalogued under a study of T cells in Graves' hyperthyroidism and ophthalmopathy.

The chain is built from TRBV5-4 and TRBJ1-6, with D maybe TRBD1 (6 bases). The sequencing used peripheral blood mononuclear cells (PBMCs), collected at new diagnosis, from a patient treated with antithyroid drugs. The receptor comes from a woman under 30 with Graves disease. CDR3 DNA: TGTGCCAGCAGCACCGCGTCGGGGGCCGATTCACCCCTCCACTTT. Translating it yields CASSTASGADSPLHF. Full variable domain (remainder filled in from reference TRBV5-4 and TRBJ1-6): ETGVTQSPTHLIKTRGQQVTLRCSSQSGHNTVSWYQQALGQGPQFIFQYYREEENGRGNFPPRFSGLQFPNYSSELNVNALELDDSALYLCASSTASGADSPLHFGNGTRLTVT.